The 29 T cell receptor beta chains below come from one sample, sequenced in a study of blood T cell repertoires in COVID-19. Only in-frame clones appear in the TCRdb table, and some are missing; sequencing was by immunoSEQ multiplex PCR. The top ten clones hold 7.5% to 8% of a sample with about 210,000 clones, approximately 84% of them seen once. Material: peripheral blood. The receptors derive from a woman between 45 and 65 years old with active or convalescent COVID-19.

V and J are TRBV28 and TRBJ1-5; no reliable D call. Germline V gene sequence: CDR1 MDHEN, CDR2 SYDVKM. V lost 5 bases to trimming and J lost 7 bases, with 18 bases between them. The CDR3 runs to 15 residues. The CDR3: CASSPSGRRVQPQHF. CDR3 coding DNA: TGTGCCAGCAGTCCCTCGGGTCGGCGGGTGCAGCCCCAGCATTTT.

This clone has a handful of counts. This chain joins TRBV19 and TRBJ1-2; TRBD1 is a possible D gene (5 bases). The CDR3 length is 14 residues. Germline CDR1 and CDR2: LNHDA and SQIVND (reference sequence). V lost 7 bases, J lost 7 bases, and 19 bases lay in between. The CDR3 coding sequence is TGTGCCAGTACCCAGGGCGGCAGTGAAGTTGGCTACACCTTC. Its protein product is CASTQGGSEVGYTF. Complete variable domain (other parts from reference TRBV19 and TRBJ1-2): DGGITQSPKYLFRKEGQNVTLSCEQNLNHDAMYWYRQDPGQGLRLIYYSQIVNDFQKGDIAEGYSVSREKKESFPLTVTSAQKNPTAFYLCASTQGGSEVGYTFGSGTRLTVV.

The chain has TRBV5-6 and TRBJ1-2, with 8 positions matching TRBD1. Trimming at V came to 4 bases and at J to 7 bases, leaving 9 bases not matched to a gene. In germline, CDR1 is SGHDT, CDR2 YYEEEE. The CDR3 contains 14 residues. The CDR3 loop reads CASSPLGQERGYTF. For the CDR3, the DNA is TGTGCCAGCAGCCCCCTGGGACAGGAGCGTGGCTACACCTTC.

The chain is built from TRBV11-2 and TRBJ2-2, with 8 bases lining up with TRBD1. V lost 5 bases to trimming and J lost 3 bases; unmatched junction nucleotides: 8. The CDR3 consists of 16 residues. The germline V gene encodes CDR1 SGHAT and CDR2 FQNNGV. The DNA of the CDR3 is TGTGCCAGCAGCAAAACAGGGGGAAGGGACACCGGGGAGCTGTTTTTT. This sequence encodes CASSKTGGRDTGELFF.

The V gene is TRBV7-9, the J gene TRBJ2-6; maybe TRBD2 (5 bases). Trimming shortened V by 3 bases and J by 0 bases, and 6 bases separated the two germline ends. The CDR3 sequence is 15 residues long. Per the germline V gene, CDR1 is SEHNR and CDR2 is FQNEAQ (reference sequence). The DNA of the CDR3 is TGTGCCAGCAGCTTCGGGGTCTCTGGGGCCAACGTCCTGACTTTC. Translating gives CASSFGVSGANVLTF.

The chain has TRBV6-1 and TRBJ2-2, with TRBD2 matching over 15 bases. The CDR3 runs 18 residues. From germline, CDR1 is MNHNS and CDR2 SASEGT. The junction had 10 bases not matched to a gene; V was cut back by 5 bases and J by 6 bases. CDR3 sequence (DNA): TGTGCCAGCAGTAAAGGGACTAGCGGGAGGTCGGTCGCCGGGGAGCTGTTTTTT. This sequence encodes CASSKGTSGRSVAGELFF.

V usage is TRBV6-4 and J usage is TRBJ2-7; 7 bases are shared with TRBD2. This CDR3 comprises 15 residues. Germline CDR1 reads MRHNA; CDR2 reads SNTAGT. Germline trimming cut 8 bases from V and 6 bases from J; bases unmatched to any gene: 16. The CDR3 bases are TGTGCCAGCTCTCGACGCAGCGGGATAACTCTCGAGCAGTACTTC. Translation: CASSRRSGITLEQYF.

The CDR3 spells CASSVLAGGDNEQFF. The CDR3 coding sequence is TGCGCCAGCAGCGTTCTAGCGGGGGGGGACAATGAGCAGTTCTTC. The chain uses TRBV5-1 and TRBJ2-1, with TRBD2 identical over 12 bases. With 4 bases clipped from V and 5 bases from J, the junction kept 4 bases outside the gene matches. The germline V gene has CDR1 SGHRS and CDR2 YFSETQ. The CDR3 totals 15 residues.

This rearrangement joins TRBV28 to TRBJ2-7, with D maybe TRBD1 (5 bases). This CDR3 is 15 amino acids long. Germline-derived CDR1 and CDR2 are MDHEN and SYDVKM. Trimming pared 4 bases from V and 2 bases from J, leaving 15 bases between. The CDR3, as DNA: TGTGCCAGCAGTTCAGCATCCGGCAGGGCCTACGAGCAGTACTTC. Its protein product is CASSSASGRAYEQYF.

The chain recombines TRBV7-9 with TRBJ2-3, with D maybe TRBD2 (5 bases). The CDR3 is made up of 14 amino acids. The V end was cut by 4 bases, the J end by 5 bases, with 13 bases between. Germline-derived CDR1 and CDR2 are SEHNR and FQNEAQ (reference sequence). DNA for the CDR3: TGTGCCAGCAGCTACCGTGGGAGTGGAGATACGCAGTATTTT. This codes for CASSYRGSGDTQYF.

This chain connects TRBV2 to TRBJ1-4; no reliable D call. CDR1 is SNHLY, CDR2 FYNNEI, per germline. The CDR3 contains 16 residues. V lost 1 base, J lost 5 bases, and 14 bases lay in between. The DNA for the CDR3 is TGTGCCAGCAGTGAAGGCAGAACCAGGTCAAATGAAAAACTGTTTTTT. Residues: CASSEGRTRSNEKLFF.

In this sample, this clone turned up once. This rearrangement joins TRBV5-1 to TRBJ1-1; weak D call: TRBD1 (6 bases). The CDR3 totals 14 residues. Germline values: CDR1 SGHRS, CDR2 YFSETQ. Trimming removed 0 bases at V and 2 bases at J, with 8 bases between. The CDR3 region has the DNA TGCGCCAGCAGCTTGGGGGACATAAACACTGAAGCTTTCTTT. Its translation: CASSLGDINTEAFF.

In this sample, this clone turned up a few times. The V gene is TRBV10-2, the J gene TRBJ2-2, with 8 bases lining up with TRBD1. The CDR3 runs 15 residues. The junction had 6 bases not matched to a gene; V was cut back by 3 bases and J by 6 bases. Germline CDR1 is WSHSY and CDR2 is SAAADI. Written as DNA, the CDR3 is TGCGCCAGCAGTGAAACTCGACAGGGGTCCGGGGAGCTGTTTTTT. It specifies CASSETRQGSGELFF.

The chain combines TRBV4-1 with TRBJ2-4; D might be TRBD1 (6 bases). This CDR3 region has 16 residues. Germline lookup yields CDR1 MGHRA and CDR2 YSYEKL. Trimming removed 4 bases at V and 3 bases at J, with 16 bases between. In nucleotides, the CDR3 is TGCGCCAGCAGCCTCATACTACAGGGAAGCAAAAACATTCAGTACTTC. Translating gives CASSLILQGSKNIQYF.

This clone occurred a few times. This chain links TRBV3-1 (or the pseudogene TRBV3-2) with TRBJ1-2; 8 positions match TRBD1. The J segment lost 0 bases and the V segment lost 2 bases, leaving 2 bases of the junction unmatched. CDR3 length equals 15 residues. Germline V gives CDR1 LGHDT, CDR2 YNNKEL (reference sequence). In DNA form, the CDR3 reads TGTGCCAGCAGCCAATGGGACAGGTCTAACTATGGCTACACCTTC. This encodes CASSQWDRSNYGYTF.

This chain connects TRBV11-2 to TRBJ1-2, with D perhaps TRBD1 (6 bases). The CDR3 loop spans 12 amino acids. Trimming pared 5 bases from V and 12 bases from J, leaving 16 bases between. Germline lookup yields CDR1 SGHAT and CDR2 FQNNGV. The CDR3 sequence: CASSPPGQRHTF. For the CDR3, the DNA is TGTGCCAGCAGCCCCCCCGGACAGCGCCACACCTTC.

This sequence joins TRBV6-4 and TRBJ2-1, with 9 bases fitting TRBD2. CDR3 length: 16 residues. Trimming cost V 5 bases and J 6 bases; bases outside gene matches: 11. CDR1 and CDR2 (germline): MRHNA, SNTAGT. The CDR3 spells CASSRSGGGASNEQFF. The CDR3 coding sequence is TGTGCCAGCAGTAGGAGCGGCGGGGGGGCTAGCAATGAGCAGTTCTTC.

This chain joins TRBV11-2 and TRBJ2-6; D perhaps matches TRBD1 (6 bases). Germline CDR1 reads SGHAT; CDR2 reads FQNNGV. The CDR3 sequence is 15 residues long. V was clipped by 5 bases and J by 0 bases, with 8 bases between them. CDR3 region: CASSPQGSGANVLTF. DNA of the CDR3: TGTGCCAGCAGCCCACAGGGCTCTGGGGCCAACGTCCTGACTTTC.

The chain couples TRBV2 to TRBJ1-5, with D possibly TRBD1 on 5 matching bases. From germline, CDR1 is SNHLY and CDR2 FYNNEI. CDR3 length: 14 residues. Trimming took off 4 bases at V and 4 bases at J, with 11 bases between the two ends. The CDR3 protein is CASSGGGVNQPQHF. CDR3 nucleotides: TGTGCCAGCAGTGGTGGGGGGGTAAATCAGCCCCAGCATTTT.

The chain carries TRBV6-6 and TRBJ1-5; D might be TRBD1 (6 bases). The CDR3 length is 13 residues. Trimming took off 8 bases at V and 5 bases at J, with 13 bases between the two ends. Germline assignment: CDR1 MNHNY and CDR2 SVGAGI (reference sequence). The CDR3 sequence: CASGGGEHQPQHF. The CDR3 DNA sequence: TGTGCCAGCGGGGGCGGCGAACATCAGCCCCAGCATTTT.

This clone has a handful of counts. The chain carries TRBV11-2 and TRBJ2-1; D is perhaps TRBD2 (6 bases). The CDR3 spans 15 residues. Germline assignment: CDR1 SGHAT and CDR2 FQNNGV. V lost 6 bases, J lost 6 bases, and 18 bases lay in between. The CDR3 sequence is CASSSPGGAGNEQFF. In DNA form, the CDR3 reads TGTGCCAGCAGTTCACCCGGCGGAGCGGGCAATGAGCAGTTCTTC.

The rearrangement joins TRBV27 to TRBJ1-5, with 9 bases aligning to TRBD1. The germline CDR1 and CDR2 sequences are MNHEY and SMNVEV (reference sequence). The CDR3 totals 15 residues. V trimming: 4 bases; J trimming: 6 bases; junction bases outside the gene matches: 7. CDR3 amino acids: CASSSGTGQTQPQHF. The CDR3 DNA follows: TGTGCCAGCAGTTCCGGGACAGGGCAGACTCAGCCCCAGCATTTT.

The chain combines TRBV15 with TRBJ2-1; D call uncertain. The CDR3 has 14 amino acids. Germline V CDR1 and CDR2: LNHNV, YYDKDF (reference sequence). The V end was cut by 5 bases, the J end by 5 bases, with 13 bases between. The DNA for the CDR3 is TGTGCCACCAGCGGCGACTGGCCCGACAATGAGCAGTTCTTC. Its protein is CATSGDWPDNEQFF.

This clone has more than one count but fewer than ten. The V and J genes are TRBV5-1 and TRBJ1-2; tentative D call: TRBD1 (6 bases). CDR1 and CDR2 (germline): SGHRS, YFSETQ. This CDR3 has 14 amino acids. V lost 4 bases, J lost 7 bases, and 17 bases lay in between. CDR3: CASSAAGEGSGYTF. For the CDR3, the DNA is TGCGCCAGCAGCGCCGCAGGGGAAGGGTCTGGCTACACCTTC.

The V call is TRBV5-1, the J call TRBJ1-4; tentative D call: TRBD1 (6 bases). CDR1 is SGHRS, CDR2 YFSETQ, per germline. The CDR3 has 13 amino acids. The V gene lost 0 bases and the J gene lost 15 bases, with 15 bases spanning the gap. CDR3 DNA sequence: TGCGCCAGCAGCTTGGGACAGGCTAATAGGTTGTTTTTT. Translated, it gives CASSLGQANRLFF.

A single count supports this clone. CDR3 nucleotide sequence: TGCAGTGCTAGAGGGGGAGTTGGCTACACCTTC. This gives the protein CSARGGVGYTF. V usage is TRBV20-1 and J usage is TRBJ1-2; no clear D gene. V was shortened by 1 base and J by 7 bases, with 7 bases between the two germline ends. The CDR3 consists of 11 residues. CDR1 is DFQATT and CDR2 is SNEGSKA in the germline V gene (reference sequence).

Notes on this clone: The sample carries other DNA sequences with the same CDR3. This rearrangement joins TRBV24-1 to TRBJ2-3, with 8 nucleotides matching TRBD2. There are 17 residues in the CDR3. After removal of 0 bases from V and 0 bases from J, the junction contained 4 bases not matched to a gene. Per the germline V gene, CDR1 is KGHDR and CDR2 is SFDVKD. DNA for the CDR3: TGTGCCACCAGTGATTTGCGGGCTAGCGGGAGCACAGATACGCAGTATTTT. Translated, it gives CATSDLRASGSTDTQYF.

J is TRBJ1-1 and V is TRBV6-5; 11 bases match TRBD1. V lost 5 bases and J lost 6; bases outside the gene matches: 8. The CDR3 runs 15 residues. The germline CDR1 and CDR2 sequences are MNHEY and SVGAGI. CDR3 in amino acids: CASSTRTGGIAEAFF. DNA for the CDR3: TGTGCCAGCAGTACAAGGACAGGGGGCATCGCTGAAGCTTTCTTT.

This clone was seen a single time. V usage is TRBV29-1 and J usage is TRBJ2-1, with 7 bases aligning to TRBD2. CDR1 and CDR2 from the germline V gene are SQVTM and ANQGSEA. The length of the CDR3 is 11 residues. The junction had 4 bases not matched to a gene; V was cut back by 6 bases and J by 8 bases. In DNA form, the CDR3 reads TGCAGCGTCCGCCGGGGGGATGAGCAGTTCTTC. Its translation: CSVRRGDEQFF.